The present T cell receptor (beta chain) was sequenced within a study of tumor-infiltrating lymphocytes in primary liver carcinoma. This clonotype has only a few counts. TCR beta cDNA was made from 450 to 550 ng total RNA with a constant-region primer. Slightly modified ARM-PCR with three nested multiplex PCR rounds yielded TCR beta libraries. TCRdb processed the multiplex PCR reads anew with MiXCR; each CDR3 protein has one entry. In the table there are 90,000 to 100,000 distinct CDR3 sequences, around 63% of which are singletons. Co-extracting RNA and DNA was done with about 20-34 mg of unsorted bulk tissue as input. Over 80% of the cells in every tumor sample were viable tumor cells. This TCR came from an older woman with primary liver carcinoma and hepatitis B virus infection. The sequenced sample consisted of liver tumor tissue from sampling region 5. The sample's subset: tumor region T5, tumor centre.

The CDR3 reads CASSDGNQDSDYNEQFF. CDR3 nucleotide sequence: TGTGCCAGCAGTGATGGAAATCAGGATTCGGACTACAATGAGCAGTTCTTC. The rearrangement links TRBV6-4 to TRBJ2-1; D is unclear. The CDR3 loop spans 17 amino acids. The germline V and J ends were trimmed by 3 bases and 3 bases, with 18 bases remaining between them. The germline V gene has CDR1 MRHNA and CDR2 SNTAGT.